This T cell receptor (beta chain) appears in the sequencing data of a study of T cells in Graves' hyperthyroidism and ophthalmopathy (dated by TCRdb to between 2018 and 2021). As for the study more broadly: Peripheral blood was collected at initial diagnosis, before any treatment. A discovery cohort of approximately 100 patients, approximately 45 with Graves' ophthalmopathy and under 60 with stable Graves' hyperthyroidism, was used to find distinguishing TCR V-J signatures. Prospective prediction of ophthalmopathy was tested in an independent validation cohort of 18 to 20 hyperthyroidism patients and roughly 16 patients who later progressed to ophthalmopathy. The 75 to 100 discovery patients were divided at random into training and test sets in a 7:3 ratio. The study also compared thyroid tissue and blood T-cell repertoires from more than five Graves' hyperthyroidism patients. Once sampling was done, hyperthyroidism patients were given methimazole at a starting dose of 30 mg daily, whereas ophthalmopathy patients were given high-dose intravenous methylprednisolone. TCR Vbeta CDR3 sequencing of 135 peripheral blood samples (approximately 44 ophthalmopathy, 75 or so hyperthyroidism and around 17 progressor patients) is reported in the paper.

Stable Graves' hyperthyroidism was defined as no progression to ophthalmopathy during 18 months of follow-up. Hyperthyroidism patients were aged 18 to 65 years and newly diagnosed, with disease duration of less than 2 months. Exclusion was applied to patients with uncontrolled infections, other autoimmune diseases, pregnancy or lactation. Clinical symptoms, serum thyroxine and TRAb, thyroid ultrasound, and orbital computed tomography formed the basis for the diagnoses. PBMCs were separated from around 9.1 ml of fresh peripheral blood using Ficoll-Paque density gradient centrifugation. Total RNA was extracted using Trizol reagent, and RNA quality was assessed on an Agilent 2100 Bioanalyzer. Trimming removed 2 bases from V and 7 bases from J, leaving 15 bases between the germline ends. The CDR3 runs 15 residues from the cysteine to the phenylalanine. Only the CDR3 region is kept as DNA, spanning 45 bases read in frame from base 1. The germline V gene gives CDR1 as SGHNT and CDR2 as YENEEA.

Paper-wide results and their limitations: In validation, the model predicted progression to ophthalmopathy a median of 6.5 months before onset, with about 67% sensitivity and roughly 73% specificity. In cross-validation, a model built on a 13 V-J signature told ophthalmopathy apart from stable hyperthyroidism with 85% to 90% sensitivity and approximately 81% specificity, and in testing the same model reached 80%/75%. Sample size was not statistically predetermined, and investigators were not blinded to group allocation. Most expanded thyroid clonotypes (frequency above 0.001) were also detected in blood, suggesting blood repertoires may reflect thyroid immune responses.

This clonotype was counted ten times or more. Its cognate antigen has yet to be identified. Per-base quality was not reported, and no clone a single base away is much larger than it. Amplification of TCR beta CDR3 regions was carried out from RNA transcripts. For the first round of RT-PCR on the TCR CDR3, the HTBI primer set was used together with the Qiagen OneStep RT-PCR kit. A second multiplex PCR round built the libraries, followed by size selection and purification. Libraries were sequenced paired-end with 100 bp reads on an Illumina HiSeq2000. In the original analysis: SOAPnuke was used to process the raw data, with reads discarded if the reads contained adapters or uncalled bases, had a mean Phred below 15, or lacked an exact constant-primer or identifier match. COPE v1.2.5 was used to merge high-quality paired reads, and clonotypes were defined as unique nucleotide sequences. MiTCR v1.1 was used to align clonotypes to the IMGT TRBV, TRBD and TRBJ reference segments. The analysis included only V-J combinations with a frequency above 0.0001, which together covered 99% to 99.2% of the repertoires. The TCS score was defined as the ratio of F50 (clonal expansion) to E x V (chaos), calculated using BLOSUM62-based TCRdist between CDR3 peptides within each V-J. Welch's t-statistics and random forest reduced 450 to 600 V-J features to roughly 13, which were used in a naive Bayes classifier (R e1071). TCRdb reprocessed the public reads (quality trimming at Q25 with fastp, clone calling with MiXCR) and kept in-frame beta chains. Every CDR3 protein is listed once, alongside the most common genes and DNA of its rows. Here the V and J calls rest on TCRdb's processing, not on the authors' analysis. This sample gives approximately 410,000 distinct CDR3 sequences in total; roughly 15% of them show up just once. The ten largest clones represent about 4.9% of the sample.

The sequenced sample consisted of blood. The chain is assembled from TRBV11-3 and TRBJ2-1; the D segment could be TRBD2, given 6 matching bases. The clonotype comes from a woman younger than 30 with Graves' hyperthyroidism. The DNA sequence is TGTGCCAGCAGCTTAAGGGCGACTAGTACTAATGAGCAGTTCTTC. This sequence encodes CASSLRATSTNEQFF. The CDR3 plus the reference TRBV11-3 and TRBJ2-1 genes for the other parts give the full variable domain: EAGVVQSPRYKIIEKKQPVAFWCNPISGHNTLYWYLQNLGQGPELLIRYENEEAVDDSQLPKDRFSAERLKGVDSTLKIQPAELGDSAVYLCASSLRATSTNEQFFGPGTRLTVL.